These 27 T cell receptor beta chains were sequenced from one sample in a study of CD8+CD57+ T cells in acquired aplastic anemia. For CDR3 and TCR beta VDJ profiling, genomic DNA was the template used. TCRdb recomputed calls from the reads with MiXCR, one row per CDR3 protein. The profile shows some 410,000 distinct CDR3 sequences, roughly 64% of them singletons. The sequenced sample consisted of sorted CD4+, CD8+, or CD8+CD57+ T cells (not recorded which) from PBMCs. These receptors originate from a human donor in good health, serving as a control.

Of note for this clonotype: At one end the junction does not follow the germline gene, possibly because of a read error. The chain recombines TRBV5-4 with TRBJ2-1, with D possibly TRBD2 on 6 matching bases. The CDR3 covers 13 residues. Germline V gene data show CDR1 as SGHNT and CDR2 as YYREEE (reference sequence). The CDR3 region is CASSLDGGHEQFF. The CDR3 nucleotides read TGTGCCAGCAGTTTGGACGGGGGTCATGAGCAGTTCTTC. The variable domain in full, completed from reference TRBV5-4 and TRBJ2-1, reads ETGVTQSPTHLIKTRGQQVTLRCSSQSGHNTVSWYQQALGQGPQFIFQYYREEENGRGNFPPRFSGLQFPNYSSELNVNALELDDSALYLCASSLDGGHEQFFGPGTRLTVL.

As concerns this clonotype: Compared with germline, one end of the junction differs, possibly owing to a read error. This chain links TRBV10-2 with TRBJ1-5; no definite D call. The CDR3 is 14 amino acids. Germline CDR1 WSHSY, CDR2 SAAADI. CDR3: CATSSEGEYQPPHF. The CDR3 DNA follows: TGCGCCACCAGTTCGGAGGGCGAGTATCAGCCCCCCCATTTT.

This clonotype was seen many times. The V call is TRBV6-4, the J call TRBJ1-1; TRBD1 matches at 8 bases. The V gene end was trimmed by 6 bases and the J gene end by 7 bases; junction bases not matched to a gene: 13. The germline gives CDR1 MRHNA, CDR2 SNTAGT. The CDR3 totals 15 residues. CDR3 loop: CASRGDRQLFVEAFF. As DNA, the CDR3 is TGTGCCAGCAGGGGGGACAGGCAACTATTCGTTGAAGCTTTCTTT.

The chain recombines TRBV7-6 with TRBJ1-2, with 8 bases identical to TRBD1. The CDR3 consists of 17 residues. V shed 0 bases and J 7 bases; nucleotides not matched to a gene: 13. In germline, CDR1 is SGHVS, CDR2 FNYEAQ. The CDR3 nucleotides read TGTGCCAGCAGCTTAGCCCCTTGGACAGGGTTTAGGCGTGGCTACACCTTC. Its protein is CASSLAPWTGFRRGYTF.

The V gene is TRBV5-5, the J gene TRBJ2-3; 14 bases are a match to TRBD2. The germline CDR1 and CDR2 sequences are SGHKS and YYEKEE (reference sequence). The CDR3 contains 17 residues. The V gene end was trimmed by 3 bases and the J gene end by 0 bases; junction bases not matched to a gene: 3. The CDR3: CASSSGLAGASTDTQYF. The CDR3 DNA follows: TGTGCCAGCAGCTCGGGACTAGCGGGGGCGAGCACAGATACGCAGTATTTT.

The CDR3 DNA sequence: TGTGCCAGCAGTGATGTGATTACCTACAATGAGCAGTTCTTC. This encodes CASSDVITYNEQFF. The gene calls are TRBV2 and TRBJ2-1, with no clear D. The CDR3 runs to 14 residues. V lost 3 bases to trimming and J lost 2 bases, with 8 bases between them. In germline, CDR1 is SNHLY, CDR2 FYNNEI.

On this clonotype: A junction boundary mismatches the germline segment, possibly from a read error. The genes are TRBV9 and TRBJ1-4; unclear D gene. The CDR3 loop spans 13 amino acids. The germline gives CDR1 SGDLS, CDR2 YYNGEE. CDR3 residues: CASSRPGGITVVF. In DNA, the CDR3 is TGTGCCAGCAGCCGACCGGGTGGTATCACAGTGGTTTTT.

This clonotype showed up just once. The rearrangement uses TRBV2 and TRBJ1-6, with no clear D. Germline V lookup: CDR1 SNHLY, CDR2 FYNNEI. The CDR3 length is 13 residues. With 9 bases removed from V and 13 bases from J, the gap between germline ends came to 19 bases. CDR3 in amino acids: CASRVNEMTPLHF. The CDR3 DNA reads as TGTGCCAGTAGAGTAAACGAGATGACTCCCCTCCACTTT.

To note about this clonotype: The CDR3 does not end in the conserved phenylalanine or tryptophan, so this is likely a read error. Because the CDR3's place on the DNA is in doubt, the DNA is left out and the CDR3 is given as listed by TCRdb. CDR3: CASSTFRTGLHSL. V is TRBV9 and J is TRBJ1-1; the DNA was not compared with TRBD1, the D call given in the table. Germline V gene data show CDR1 as SGDLS and CDR2 as YYNGEE. The length of the CDR3 is 13 amino acids, counting both ends.

Of note for this clonotype: The junction departs from the called germline gene at one end, perhaps through a read error. This rearrangement joins TRBV7-8 to TRBJ2-6; D may be TRBD1 or TRBD2 (6 bases each). CDR3 length: 17 amino acids. Germline CDR1 reads SGHVS; CDR2 reads FQNEAQ. CDR3 region: CATSGRTGRSGYNVLTF. CDR3 nucleotides: TGTGCCACCAGCGGCCGAACAGGGAGGTCCGGGTACAACGTCCTGACCTTC.

V usage is TRBV7-8 and J usage is TRBJ1-2; D is uncertain. CDR1 and CDR2 (germline): SGHVS, FQNEAQ. The CDR3 runs 14 residues. The germline V and J ends were trimmed by 5 bases and 12 bases, with 22 bases remaining between them. CDR3 amino acids: CASSKSKALYGDTF. In nucleotides, the CDR3 is TGTGCCAGCAGCAAAAGCAAAGCCCTCTACGGCGACACCTTC.

Remarks on this clonotype: Given a much more abundant clone one base away, this may be a read error. The chain joins TRBV11-2 to TRBJ1-3, with D hard to call. Germline V gene sequence: CDR1 SGHAT, CDR2 FQNNGV. Trimming cost V 1 base and J 5 bases, with 6 bases left between them. The CDR3 is made up of 13 amino acids. DNA of the CDR3: TGTGCCAGCAGCTTAGTCAGCAGAAACACCATATATTTT. It codes for CASSLVSRNTIYF.

The chain joins TRBV9 to TRBJ2-5; possible D gene TRBD1, 6 bases. The V end was cut by 7 bases, the J end by 11 bases, with 21 bases between. The CDR3 sequence is 13 residues long. CDR1 SGDLS and CDR2 YYNGEE come from the germline V gene. The CDR3 loop reads CASVRRQVEKQYF. The CDR3 DNA reads TGTGCCAGCGTCCGCCGACAGGTAGAGAAGCAGTACTTC.

The gene calls are TRBV20-1 and TRBJ2-1; D might be TRBD1 (7 bases). The CDR3 has 12 residues. V lost 4 bases, J lost 14 bases, and 18 bases lay in between. Germline V lookup: CDR1 DFQATT, CDR2 SNEGSKA (reference sequence). The CDR3 bases are TGCAGTGCTACTCAGGGGGGCATTGAAGAGTTCTTC. Translating it yields CSATQGGIEEFF.

This clonotype was picked up a small number of times. The chain joins TRBV7-6 to TRBJ2-7; D gene unclear. With 0 bases removed from V and 0 bases from J, the gap between germline ends came to 12 bases. The CDR3 length is 16 residues. Per the germline V gene, CDR1 is SGHVS and CDR2 is FNYEAQ. CDR3 nucleotide sequence: TGTGCCAGCAGCTTAGCCTCTGGGGTTTCCTCCTACGAGCAGTACTTC. It encodes CASSLASGVSSYEQYF.

Comment on this clonotype: Since the CDR3 does not end with the conserved phenylalanine or tryptophan, this likely comes from a read error. The chain combines TRBV10-1 with TRBJ2-1; TRBD1 or TRBD2 may be the D gene (5 bases each). Per the germline V gene, CDR1 is WNHNN and CDR2 is SYGVQD (reference sequence). CDR3 length equals 16 residues. Trimming took off 7 bases at V and 8 bases at J, with 24 bases between the two ends. CDR3 sequence (DNA): TGCGCCAGCAAAAGGGAGCCGGGACGGCCGTACGATGAGCAGTTCCTC. The encoded protein is CASKREPGRPYDEQFL.

This sequence joins TRBV7-3 and TRBJ2-7; TRBD2 aligns across 8 bases. The germline CDR1 and CDR2 sequences are SGHTA and FQGTGA. The CDR3 has 14 amino acids. The J segment lost 6 bases and the V segment lost 5 bases, leaving 9 bases of the junction unmatched. CDR3 nucleotides: TGTGCCAGCAGCCCGGTAGCGGGGTTGGCCGAGCAGTACTTC. This sequence encodes CASSPVAGLAEQYF. The whole variable domain, filled in from reference TRBV7-3 and TRBJ2-7, reads GAGVSQTPSNKVTEKGKYVELRCDPISGHTALYWYRQSLGQGPEFLIYFQGTGAADDSGLPNDRFFAVRPEGSVSTLKIQRTERGDSAVYLCASSPVAGLAEQYFGPGTRLTVT.

This chain connects TRBV6-6 to TRBJ2-3; 10 positions match TRBD2. The trim removed 6 bases at V and 2 bases at J, leaving 8 bases unmatched. Germline V CDR1 and CDR2: MNHNY, SVGAGI (reference sequence). This CDR3 is 16 amino acids long. CDR3 in amino acids: CASRPQLAGNTDTQYF. As DNA, the CDR3 is TGTGCCAGCAGACCTCAACTAGCGGGGAACACAGATACGCAGTATTTT.

About this clonotype itself: Given the absence of the conserved phenylalanine or tryptophan at the CDR3 end, a read error is likely. V usage is TRBV7-7 and J usage is TRBJ1-2, with D tentatively TRBD1 (5 bases). From germline, CDR1 is SSHAT and CDR2 FNYEAQ (reference sequence). This CDR3 comprises 12 residues. This chain's CDR3 is CASSIGYRGYTY. Here the CDR3 DNA reads TGTGCTAGCAGCATAGGATACAGGGGCTACACCTAC.

The rearrangement uses TRBV12-3 or TRBV12-4 and TRBJ1-5, with D possibly TRBD1 on 5 matching bases. V was pared by 6 bases and J by 5 bases, with 14 bases between. This CDR3 has 14 residues. The CDR3 region is CASRRQGGDQPQHF. The CDR3 DNA sequence: TGTGCCAGCAGACGCCAGGGAGGGGATCAGCCCCAGCATTTT.

This clonotype has only a few counts. A much larger clone sits a single nucleotide away, making a read error possible. The V gene is TRBV6-5, the J gene TRBJ2-1; D gene unclear. The J call may be incorrect, as the DNA end agrees better with TRBJ2-7. The CDR3 contains 14 residues. The V gene's germline CDR1 is MNHEY and CDR2 SVGAGI. The CDR3 coding sequence is TGTGCCAGCAGTTCGCGACACGGATACAATGAGCAGTACTTC. This encodes CASSSRHGYNEQYF.

The V call is TRBV20-1, the J call TRBJ2-7; maybe TRBD2 (6 bases). Per the germline V gene, CDR1 is DFQATT and CDR2 is SNEGSKA (reference sequence). The CDR3 has 13 amino acids. V dropped 5 bases and J dropped 0 bases, with 11 bases sitting between them. This chain's CDR3 is CSASDGSSYEQYF. CDR3 DNA: TGCAGTGCTTCAGACGGGAGCTCCTACGAGCAGTACTTC.

Worth noting for this clonotype: The missing conserved phenylalanine or tryptophan at the end of this CDR3 makes a read error likely. Because the CDR3's place on the DNA is in doubt, the DNA is left out and the CDR3 is given as listed by TCRdb. The genes are TRBV7-3 and TRBJ2-3. The CDR3 has 11 amino acids, counting both end residues. Germline V lookup: CDR1 SGHTA, CDR2 FQGTGA. The CDR3 spells CASSAADARYL.

The rearrangement joins TRBV7-8 to TRBJ2-5; 7 bases agree with TRBD1. Germline V lookup: CDR1 SGHVS, CDR2 FQNEAQ. The CDR3 has 14 residues. Germline trimming cut 4 bases from V and 12 bases from J; bases unmatched to any gene: 14. DNA of the CDR3: TGTGCCAGCAGCTCGACAGGGTCCGGGGCGAACGAGTACTTC. This codes for CASSSTGSGANEYF. The entire variable domain, with the rest obtained from reference TRBV7-8 and TRBJ2-5, is as follows: GAGVSQSPRYKVAKRGQDVALRCDPISGHVSLFWYQQALGQGPEFLTYFQNEAQLDKSGLPSDRFFAERPEGSVSTLKIQRTQQEDSAVYLCASSSTGSGANEYFGPGTRLLVL.

Note on this clonotype: Since the CDR3 does not end with the conserved phenylalanine or tryptophan, this likely comes from a read error. It is unclear where the CDR3 begins or ends on the DNA, so no DNA is shown, and the CDR3 is as TCRdb lists it. The chain links TRBV7-3 to TRBJ1-6. The CDR3 spans 13 residues, counting both ends. Germline V gene lookup returns CDR1 SGHTA and CDR2 FQGTGA. The CDR3 is CASSVRLAARRGS.

At least ten counts were recorded for this clonotype. The rearrangement uses TRBV7-2 and TRBJ2-1; the match to TRBD1 covers 9 bases. CDR1 is SGHTA, CDR2 FQGNSA, per germline. The V gene end was trimmed by 7 bases and the J gene end by 1 base; junction bases not matched to a gene: 5. This CDR3 comprises 15 residues. The CDR3 is CASTTGGGSYNEQFF. CDR3 bases: TGTGCCAGCACGACAGGGGGAGGGTCCTACAATGAGCAGTTCTTC.

Concerning this clonotype: At one end, the junction sequence differs from germline, possibly due to a read error. This chain uses TRBV20-1 with TRBJ2-5; no firm D call. CDR3 size: 11 residues. Per the germline V gene, CDR1 is DFQATT and CDR2 is SNEGSKA (reference sequence). CDR3 protein: CSANSQATQCF. The CDR3 nucleotides read TGCAGTGCCAACAGCCAAGCGACCCAGTGCTTC.